Listed below are T cell receptor beta chains from one sample, sequenced in a study of T cell responses to AZD1222 COVID-19 vaccine. TCRdb's table, derived via immunoSEQ multiplex PCR, lists solely in-frame clones and lacks some. The sample lists about 83,000 clones, 80% to 95% occurring once. The sample consisted of peripheral blood, taken 28 days after the second AZD1222 dose. The origin of the receptors is an adult who received the AZD1222 COVID-19 vaccine. CDR3s include the opening cysteine and the closing phenylalanine or tryptophan. The D gene is left open where the match is weak. The listing skips clone size in some rows; elsewhere it reads once, few, many or a size class.

j_gene | v_gene | abundance | d_gene | CDR3nt | CDR3aa
TRBJ2-2 | TRBV6-5 | few | TRBD1 | TGTGCCAGCTATGGGACAGGGGGGACCGGGGAGCTGTTTTTT | CASYGTGGTGELFF
TRBJ1-2 | TRBV28 | NA | NA | TGTGCCAGCAGTTTACTAGGGTATGGCTACACCTTC | CASSLLGYGYTF
TRBJ2-2 | TRBV7-9 | NA | NA | TGTGCCAGCAGCCCCCATAGGGCGGGCACCGGGGAGCTGTTTTTT | CASSPHRAGTGELFF
TRBJ1-2 | TRBV9 | NA | TRBD1 | TGTGCCAGCAGCTTATACAGGGGCGGCTACACCTTC | CASSLYRGGYTF
TRBJ2-1 | TRBV3-1/TRBV3-2 | NA | NA | TGTGCCAGCAGCCCTGACAGCTCTTTTAAGCAGTTCTTC | CASSPDSSFKQFF
TRBJ2-7 | TRBV6-2/TRBV6-3 | NA | NA | TGTGCCAGCAGTTTTGAGGAGGTCTACGAGCAGTACTTC | CASSFEEVYEQYF
TRBJ1-5 | TRBV30 | NA | NA | TGTGCCTGGAGTGTAAGGGGAGGGCAGCCCCAGCATTTT | CAWSVRGGQPQHF
TRBJ2-1 | TRBV3-1/TRBV3-2 | once | NA | TGTGCCAGCAGCCAGACCGAAGAACAGTTCTTC | CASSQTEEQFF
TRBJ2-7 | TRBV3-1/TRBV3-2 | NA | TRBD2 | TGTGCCAGCAGCCCGGGGGGATCGTTAGAGCAGTACTTC | CASSPGGSLEQYF
TRBJ2-3 | TRBV5-1 | NA | TRBD2 | TGCGCCAGCAGCTCCCAGACTAGCGGGAGCGCAGATACGCAGTATTTT | CASSSQTSGSADTQYF
TRBJ2-1 | TRBV4-2 | once | TRBD2 | TGTGCCAGCAGCCAAGGAGGGCTAGCGGGAGTCAATGAGCAGTTCTTC | CASSQGGLAGVNEQFF
TRBJ1-2 | TRBV28 | NA | NA | TGTGCCAGCCGACTCGTGCCGGGCAACTATGGCTACACCTTC | CASRLVPGNYGYTF
TRBJ2-3 | TRBV7-2 | once | TRBD2 | TGTGCCAGCAGCTTCAGGCGCCTAGCGGACACGCAGTATTTT | CASSFRRLADTQYF
TRBJ2-3 | TRBV4-2 | NA | NA | TGTGCCAGCAGCCAAGCCTGGGTCCCCCAGGGGACAGATACGCAGTATTTT | CASSQAWVPQGTDTQYF
TRBJ1-2 | TRBV28 | NA | NA | TGTGCCAGCACTTATCCCGAGGGGGGGAACTATGGCTACACCTTC | CASTYPEGGNYGYTF
TRBJ2-1 | TRBV14 | NA | NA | TGTGCCAGCAGCCAAGCCGGACAGCTCTACAATGAGCAGTTCTTC | CASSQAGQLYNEQFF
TRBJ1-1 | TRBV5-1 | NA | NA | TGCGCCAGCAGCTTGATAGGGGGGGATGAATACACTGAAGCTTTCTTT | CASSLIGGDEYTEAFF
TRBJ2-7 | TRBV24-1 | NA | NA | TGTGCCACCAGCTCCCAGGGAGCCTACGAGCAGTACTTC | CATSSQGAYEQYF
TRBJ2-1 | TRBV29-1 | NA | NA | TGCAGCGTTGGCAGGGACTCCTACAATGAGCAGTTCTTC | CSVGRDSYNEQFF
TRBJ1-6 | TRBV30 | few | TRBD1 | TGTGCCTGGAGTGGACAGGGGGAGAATTCACCCCTCCACTTT | CAWSGQGENSPLHF
TRBJ2-3 | TRBV29-1 | NA | NA | TGCAGCGGCCGACAGGGAGGGACAGATACGCAGTATTTT | CSGRQGGTDTQYF
TRBJ2-7 | TRBV19 | NA | TRBD2 | TGTGCCAGTACTACAACTAGCGTACCCTACGAGCAGTACTTC | CASTTTSVPYEQYF
TRBJ1-1 | TRBV9 | NA | TRBD1 | TGTGCCAGCAGCGCAACAGGGGGCAGGAACACTGAAGCTTTCTTT | CASSATGGRNTEAFF
TRBJ1-5 | TRBV6-6 | once | NA | TGTGCCAGCAGCCTCAACAGGGAATGGCAGCCCCAGCATTTT | CASSLNREWQPQHF
TRBJ2-1 | TRBV29-1 | NA | NA | TGCAGCGTTGTAGGGAGTGGGAATGAGCAGTTCTTC | CSVVGSGNEQFF
TRBJ1-5 | TRBV30 | NA | NA | TGTGCCTGGAGTTCCACCCTGTGGGGGGCGCGGAGCAATCAGCCCCAGCATTTT | CAWSSTLWGARSNQPQHF
TRBJ1-5 | TRBV2 | NA | NA | TGTGCCAGCCACCCCAGGACAGCTAGCAATCAGCCCCAGCATTTT | CASHPRTASNQPQHF
TRBJ1-2 | TRBV9 | NA | TRBD1 | TGTGCCAGCAGCACAACGGGACAGGGCGGAATCGGCTACACCTTC | CASSTTGQGGIGYTF
TRBJ2-7 | TRBV4-2 | once | TRBD2 | TGTGCCAGCAGCCAACGCACCGGGACTAGCGGAACAAAGCCTTACGAGCAGTACTTC | CASSQRTGTSGTKPYEQYF
TRBJ1-5 | TRBV28 | once | TRBD1 | TGTGCCAGCAGTACTGACAGGGGGAATCAGCCCCAGCATTTT | CASSTDRGNQPQHF
TRBJ2-3 | TRBV3-1/TRBV3-2 | few | NA | TGTGCCAGCAGTCCAAGGCAACTCACAGACTATACGCAGTATTTT | CASSPRQLTDYTQYF
TRBJ2-1 | TRBV11-3 | NA | NA | TGTGCCAGCACCAGACTCGCGGGATTCTACAATGAGCAGTTCTTC | CASTRLAGFYNEQFF
TRBJ1-4 | TRBV5-5 | NA | NA | TGTGCCAGCAGCTTGGCCCCAAGTTTCCTAGGGGAAAAACTGTTTTTT | CASSLAPSFLGEKLFF
TRBJ2-7 | TRBV28 | NA | NA | TGTGCCAGCTGCGAGGGATCAGGGGTGTTCTACGAGCAGTACTTC | CASCEGSGVFYEQYF
TRBJ1-3 | TRBV18 | NA | NA | TGTGCCAGCTCACCTACAGGGAGCTCTGGAAACACCATATATTTT | CASSPTGSSGNTIYF
TRBJ2-2 | TRBV13 | NA | NA | TGTGCCAGCAGCCGAGCCACGACGGTCAACACCGGGGAGCTGTTTTTT | CASSRATTVNTGELFF
TRBJ2-1 | TRBV6-2/TRBV6-3 | NA | TRBD2 | TGTGCCAGCAGTTACCCGTCTTCCGGGACTAGCGGGAGGAATGAGCAGTTCTTC | CASSYPSSGTSGRNEQFF
TRBJ2-4 | TRBV28 | NA | NA | TGTGCCAGCAGTACTCAGGGTGCCAAAAACATTCAGTACTTC | CASSTQGAKNIQYF
TRBJ1-5 | TRBV12-3/TRBV12-4 | NA | NA | TGTGCCAGCATGGGACTGCTGGGTCAGCCCCAGCATTTT | CASMGLLGQPQHF
TRBJ2-2 | TRBV29-1 | NA | TRBD2 | TGCAGCGCCCGGACTAGCGGGAGATCCGGGGAGCTGTTTTTT | CSARTSGRSGELFF
TRBJ2-2 | TRBV27 | NA | NA | TGTGCCAGCAGCCCCCACCGAGAAATTGCGAACACCGGGGAGCTGTTTTTT | CASSPHREIANTGELFF
TRBJ2-3 | TRBV6-1 | NA | NA | TGTGCCAGCAGGCTGACGGTTGCTAGCACAGATACGCAGTATTTT | CASRLTVASTDTQYF
TRBJ2-1 | TRBV21-1 | NA | NA | TGTGCCAGCAGCAAAAGTGGACTAGCCTACAATGAGCAGTTCTTC | CASSKSGLAYNEQFF
TRBJ1-1 | TRBV18 | NA | NA | TGTGCCAGCTCACCACGATCTGACACTGAAGCTTTCTTT | CASSPRSDTEAFF
TRBJ2-7 | TRBV28 | NA | TRBD1 | TGTGCCAGCAGTTTAGGACAGGGGGTAGGCGAGCAGTACTTC | CASSLGQGVGEQYF
TRBJ1-5 | TRBV7-9 | NA | TRBD1 | TGTGCCAGCAGCCCTAAGACAGGGAATCAGCCCCAGCATTTT | CASSPKTGNQPQHF